The 15 T cell receptor beta chains in this list originate from one sample, sequenced in a study of identical twins. TCRdb analysed the 5' RACE reads with MiXCR anew, one entry per CDR3 protein. The data contain about 1.7 million distinct CDR3 sequences, about 32% of them singletons. Input material: cord blood. The source of these receptors is a newborn girl in good health.

There are a few counts of this clonotype. V and J are TRBV14 and TRBJ2-7; D not resolved. Germline loops: CDR1 SGHDN, CDR2 FVKESK. The CDR3 loop spans 14 amino acids. The ends were cut back, 5 bases at V and 2 bases at J, with 13 bases in the middle. This CDR3 is CASSAQRGTYEQYF. The CDR3 DNA reads TGTGCCAGCAGCGCCCAGAGAGGAACCTACGAGCAGTACTTC.

The chain recombines TRBV5-5 with TRBJ2-6; D is undetermined. CDR3 length equals 16 residues. V lost 5 bases, J lost 0 bases, and 12 bases lay in between. Germline V CDR1 and CDR2: SGHKS, YYEKEE (reference sequence). The CDR3 region has the DNA TGTGCCAGCAGTTTATCTGGGTCCTCTGGGGCCAACGTCCTGACTTTC. Protein sequence: CASSLSGSSGANVLTF.

The sample holds a few counts of this clonotype. The J gene is TRBJ1-1, the V gene TRBV7-2; D is unclear. V was pared by 1 base and J by 5 bases, with 14 bases between. The CDR3 covers 15 residues. Germline V gene sequence: CDR1 SGHTA, CDR2 FQGNSA. This CDR3 reads CASSLEGRRRTEAFF. For the CDR3, the DNA is TGTGCCAGCAGCTTAGAGGGTAGGAGGCGGACTGAAGCTTTCTTT.

The table lists this clonotype with a few counts. The chain carries TRBV4-1 and TRBJ2-4, with D unclear. The CDR3 is made up of 15 amino acids. Germline V CDR1 and CDR2: MGHRA, YSYEKL. The ends were cut back, 4 bases at V and 0 bases at J, with 10 bases in the middle. The CDR3 bases are TGCGCCAGCAGCCCTCGGCCCCTAGCCAAAAACATTCAGTACTTC. Translating gives CASSPRPLAKNIQYF.

The CDR3 is CASSLAGGTAYNEQFF. The CDR3 DNA sequence: TGTGCCAGCAGCTTAGCAGGCGGAACCGCCTACAATGAGCAGTTCTTC. The chain couples TRBV7-8 to TRBJ2-1; the D is unclear. The CDR3 covers 16 residues. V was trimmed by 0 bases and J by 2 bases, leaving 11 bases between them. Looked up from germline, CDR1 is SGHVS and CDR2 is FQNEAQ.

DNA for the CDR3: TGTGCCAGCAGCTTCTCTAGCGGGAGGGTTCATACGCAGTATTTT. Amino acids: CASSFSSGRVHTQYF. The V and J genes are TRBV7-9 and TRBJ2-3, with 12 bases that match TRBD2. CDR1 is SEHNR and CDR2 is FQNEAQ in the germline V gene (reference sequence). Trimming took 3 bases from V and 7 from J; bases not matched to a gene: 5. This CDR3 is built from 15 residues.

The chain carries TRBV20-1 and TRBJ2-7, with D maybe TRBD1 (5 bases). V lost 2 bases to trimming and J lost 7 bases, with 15 bases between them. Germline CDR1 is DFQATT and CDR2 is SNEGSKA (reference sequence). This CDR3 comprises 13 residues. CDR3 in DNA: TGCAGTGCTAGATCCAGGGCCGAAGGGGAGCAGTACTTC. Translation: CSARSRAEGEQYF.

The chain carries TRBV7-2 and TRBJ2-7, with D possibly matching TRBD1 (6 bases). With 1 base removed from V and 10 bases from J, the gap between germline ends came to 20 bases. Germline V gives CDR1 SGHTA, CDR2 FQGNSA. This CDR3 has 15 residues. The CDR3 is CASSLVWGRQSPQYF. For the CDR3, the DNA is TGTGCCAGCAGCTTAGTATGGGGGCGACAGAGCCCCCAGTACTTC.

V is TRBV5-1 and J is TRBJ2-1; 8 positions agree with TRBD2. The CDR3 sequence is 16 residues long. Germline CDR1 and CDR2: SGHRS and YFSETQ. Trimming cost V 1 base and J 4 bases; bases outside gene matches: 7. The CDR3 sequence is CASSLRSGGLYNEQFF. CDR3 coding DNA: TGCGCCAGCAGCTTGCGGAGCGGGGGACTATACAATGAGCAGTTCTTC.

Concerning this clonotype itself: At one of its ends the junction is not consistent with the germline gene, which may arise from a read error. The rearrangement links TRBV7-7 to TRBJ2-1, with a tentative D call TRBD2 (8 bases). Near its end, the DNA agrees better with TRBJ2-7, so the J call may be wrong. Germline V gene lookup returns CDR1 SSHAT and CDR2 FNYEAQ (reference sequence). The CDR3 loop spans 14 amino acids. The CDR3: CASSLAGQHNEQYF. The CDR3 nucleotides read TGTGCTAGCAGCTTAGCGGGACAGCACAATGAGCAGTACTTC.

Only a few counts were recorded for this clonotype. The V call is TRBV7-9, the J call TRBJ2-7; D not certain. CDR1 is SEHNR, CDR2 FQNEAQ, per germline (reference sequence). V was pared by 5 bases and J by 0 bases, with 17 bases between. The CDR3 extends over 16 amino acids. The CDR3: CASSLIPTDDSYEQYF. In DNA form, the CDR3 reads TGTGCCAGCAGCCTGATCCCCACTGACGACTCCTACGAGCAGTACTTC.

A few counts support this clonotype. The chain joins TRBV20-1 to TRBJ2-4; 7 bases fit TRBD2. The germline V gene has CDR1 DFQATT and CDR2 SNEGSKA (reference sequence). V gave up 0 bases and J gave up 2 bases; unmatched junction bases: 13. This CDR3 region has 18 residues. The CDR3 DNA reads as TGCAGTGCTAGAGATCCGTCACTAGCGAATCCAACCAAAAACATTCAGTACTTC. It specifies CSARDPSLANPTKNIQYF.

J is TRBJ2-7 and V is TRBV19, with 7 nucleotides matching TRBD1. The CDR3 spans 14 residues. Per the germline V gene, CDR1 is LNHDA and CDR2 is SQIVND (reference sequence). The ends lost 4 bases at V and 6 bases at J; junction bases unmatched: 9. CDR3 DNA: TGTGCCAGTAGTAAAGGGGACAGCCGGTCCGAGCAGTACTTC. Translated, it gives CASSKGDSRSEQYF.

This clonotype was recorded at least ten times. V and J are TRBV7-9 and TRBJ2-1, with D possibly called TRBD1 or TRBD2 (6 bases each). CDR1 SEHNR and CDR2 FQNEAQ come from the germline V gene (reference sequence). Trimming took 5 bases from V and 9 from J, leaving 11 bases between them. The length of the CDR3 is 12 residues. CDR3 sequence reads: CASSKQGLEQFF. The DNA for the CDR3 is TGTGCCAGCAGCAAACAGGGACTTGAGCAGTTCTTC.

The chain links TRBV3-1 to TRBJ1-1; no firm D call. CDR1 is LGHDT and CDR2 is YNNKEL in the germline V gene (reference sequence). The V and J ends lost 1 base and 11 bases respectively, with 14 bases between them. The CDR3 covers 13 residues. The CDR3 DNA reads TGTGCCAGCAGCCAAGGTGGCGTAGGGAAGGCTTTCTTT. Protein sequence: CASSQGGVGKAFF. Full variable domain (rest looked up from reference TRBV3-1 and TRBJ1-1): DTAVSQTPKYLVTQMGNDKSIKCEQNLGHDTMYWYKQDSKKFLKIMFSYNNKELIINETVPNRFSPKSPDKAHLNLHINSLELGDSAVYFCASSQGGVGKAFFGQGTRLTVV.